These T cell receptor beta chains were read from a single sample in a study of blood T cell repertoires in COVID-19. TCRdb's copy holds only in-frame clones and misses some; the assay was immunoSEQ multiplex PCR. The profile covers about 160,000 clones, with approximately 95% appearing a single time and around 2% taken by the ten largest. The sequenced sample was peripheral blood. These receptors originate from a woman between 55 and 75 years old with COVID-19, enrolled during active disease. Both conserved end residues are part of each CDR3. Fields, in order: V gene, J gene, D gene, CDR3 length, CDR3 protein. A D gene is named only where the DNA matches it firmly.

TRBV5-1	TRBJ1-1	.	14	CASSWGGENTEAFF
TRBV27	TRBJ2-5	.	14	CASSFGPTRETQYF
TRBV7-2	TRBJ1-2	.	16	CASSNRVDRFNYGYTF
TRBV7-2	TRBJ1-5	TRBD1	16	CASSLAPTGGGQPQHF
TRBV7-2	TRBJ1-1	TRBD1	14	CASSSFTGDTEAFF
TRBV11-2	TRBJ2-7	.	14	CASTTGSSMDEQYF
TRBV7-2	TRBJ1-6	TRBD1	15	CASSRDRAYVSPLHF
TRBV19	TRBJ1-5	TRBD1	16	CASSTKGQGGNQPQHF
TRBV18	TRBJ1-1	.	13	CASSPTQNTEAFF
TRBV3-1/TRBV3-2	TRBJ1-4	.	14	CASSHREGGEKLFF
TRBV11-1	TRBJ1-2	TRBD1	14	CASSSDRGRTGYTF
TRBV29-1	TRBJ1-1	TRBD1	13	CSFLTGMNTEAFF
TRBV19	TRBJ1-2	.	15	CASRLGRGYIYGYTF
TRBV2	TRBJ2-2	TRBD2	18	CASSESASGSSNTGELFF